Listed below are T cell receptor beta chains from one sample, sequenced in a study of blood T cell repertoires in COVID-19. Repertoires were generated with immunoSEQ multiplex PCR, while TCRdb's copy carries only in-frame clones and drops some. Among over 85,000 clones listed, 85% to 95% were seen once. Sequencing was carried out using peripheral blood. Every receptor here comes from a human donor with active COVID-19. The donor label of this sample is uncertain. Both conserved end residues are part of each CDR3. The D gene is left open where the match is weak. Where a row states a size, it is once, few, many or the class of an expanded clone; other rows omit it.

TRBV19	NA	TRBJ1-2	NA	CAGYQGSNGYTF	TGTGCCGGATACCAGGGGTCTAATGGCTACACCTTC
TRBV29-1	NA	TRBJ1-2	NA	CSVDPNRVDNYGYTF	TGCAGCGTTGACCCGAACCGGGTCGACAACTATGGCTACACCTTC
TRBV2	NA	TRBJ2-1	NA	CASSAESYNEQFF	TGTGCCAGCAGTGCAGAATCCTACAATGAGCAGTTCTTC
TRBV12-5	NA	TRBJ2-1	NA	CASGLKGNEQFF	TGTGCTAGTGGTTTGAAGGGGAATGAGCAGTTCTTC
TRBV3-1/TRBV3-2	NA	TRBJ1-5	NA	CASSQDPRSNQPQHF	TGTGCCAGCAGCCAAGATCCCAGAAGCAATCAGCCCCAGCATTTT
TRBV7-6	NA	TRBJ2-5	TRBD2	CASSLTDPAGGETQYF	TGTGCCAGCAGCTTAACCGACCCTGCGGGGGGGGAGACCCAGTACTTC
TRBV9	NA	TRBJ2-3	NA	CASSVDQATDTQYF	TGTGCCAGCAGCGTAGATCAGGCCACAGATACGCAGTATTTT
TRBV28	NA	TRBJ2-2	NA	CASSSRQDVGELFF	TGTGCCAGCAGTTCTAGACAGGATGTTGGGGAGCTGTTTTTT
TRBV12-3/TRBV12-4	NA	TRBJ1-1	TRBD1	CASSLGTGRTFF	TGTGCCAGCAGTCTAGGGACAGGACGGACTTTCTTT
TRBV5-1	NA	TRBJ2-5	TRBD1	CASSETGGETQYF	TGCGCCAGCAGCGAAACAGGGGGAGAGACCCAGTACTTC
TRBV3-1/TRBV3-2	NA	TRBJ2-5	NA	CASSPDRIQETQYF	TGTGCCAGCAGCCCAGACAGAATTCAAGAGACCCAGTACTTC
TRBV29-1	NA	TRBJ1-2	NA	CSAEGDGYGYTF	TGCAGCGCCGAGGGTGACGGATATGGCTACACCTTC
TRBV5-6	NA	TRBJ2-3	NA	CASSPTRWTASSTDTQYF	TGTGCCAGCAGCCCCACTCGATGGACAGCCTCTAGCACAGATACGCAGTATTTT
TRBV28	NA	TRBJ1-1	NA	CASSFPAGRTEAFF	TGTGCCAGCAGTTTTCCGGCAGGGCGGACTGAAGCTTTCTTT
TRBV29-1	NA	TRBJ2-3	NA	CSVEVQGRTQYF	TGCAGCGTTGAAGTGCAGGGGCGTACGCAGTATTTT
TRBV3-1/TRBV3-2	NA	TRBJ2-3	NA	CASSQEGRVSPLPTDTQYF	TGTGCCAGCAGCCAAGAAGGCAGGGTCAGCCCCCTTCCTACAGATACGCAGTATTTT
TRBV2	NA	TRBJ1-3	NA	CASSETGVKGNTIYF	TGTGCCAGCAGCGAGACAGGCGTCAAGGGAAACACCATATATTTT
TRBV11-2	NA	TRBJ1-2	NA	CASSLWAHLNYGYTF	TGTGCCAGCAGCTTATGGGCGCACTTGAACTATGGCTACACCTTC
TRBV5-1	NA	TRBJ2-5	TRBD2	CASSHPTSGQETQYF	TGCGCCAGCAGCCACCCGACTAGCGGTCAAGAGACCCAGTACTTC
TRBV4-1	NA	TRBJ1-1	NA	CASSLEVYMNTEAFF	TGCGCCAGCAGCCTGGAGGTGTACATGAACACTGAAGCTTTCTTT
TRBV27	few	TRBJ2-7	TRBD2	CATQGVAGDYEQYF	TGTGCCACCCAGGGGGTAGCGGGGGACTACGAGCAGTACTTC
TRBV9	NA	TRBJ2-6	TRBD1	CASSSGDSPSGANVLTF	TGTGCCAGCAGTTCAGGGGACAGCCCCTCTGGGGCCAACGTCCTGACTTTC
TRBV2	once	TRBJ2-3	TRBD1	CASSAGTGGTDTQYF	TGTGCCAGCAGCGCCGGGACAGGCGGCACAGATACGCAGTATTTT
TRBV29-1	NA	TRBJ1-1	NA	CSAQDSLNTEAFF	TGCAGCGCCCAGGACAGCTTGAACACTGAAGCTTTCTTT
TRBV5-1	NA	TRBJ2-5	TRBD1	CASSLQGASQETQYF	TGCGCCAGCAGCTTACAGGGGGCCAGCCAAGAGACCCAGTACTTC
TRBV19	NA	TRBJ1-3	NA	CASSRDRLEGNTIYF	TGTGCCAGTAGCCGTGACAGGCTTGAAGGAAACACCATATATTTT
TRBV7-2	NA	TRBJ1-2	TRBD1	CASSLGGVGQLNYGYTF	TGTGCCAGCAGCTTAGGGGGTGTGGGACAGCTAAACTATGGCTACACCTTC
TRBV4-3	NA	TRBJ2-7	TRBD1	CASSQGQDYEQYF	TGCGCCAGCAGCCAGGGACAGGACTACGAGCAGTACTTC
TRBV7-9	NA	TRBJ2-1	NA	CASSLQGYNEQFF	TGTGCCAGCAGCTTGCAGGGGTACAATGAGCAGTTCTTC
TRBV7-9	NA	TRBJ1-1	TRBD1	CASSLYGTVNTEAFF	TGTGCCAGCAGCTTATATGGGACAGTTAACACTGAAGCTTTCTTT
TRBV7-3	NA	TRBJ1-1	NA	CASSGRTDTEAFF	TGTGCCAGCAGCGGCCGGACAGACACTGAAGCTTTCTTT
TRBV19	NA	TRBJ2-3	TRBD1	CASSIGDSFTDTQYF	TGTGCCAGTAGTATTGGGGACAGCTTCACAGATACGCAGTATTTT